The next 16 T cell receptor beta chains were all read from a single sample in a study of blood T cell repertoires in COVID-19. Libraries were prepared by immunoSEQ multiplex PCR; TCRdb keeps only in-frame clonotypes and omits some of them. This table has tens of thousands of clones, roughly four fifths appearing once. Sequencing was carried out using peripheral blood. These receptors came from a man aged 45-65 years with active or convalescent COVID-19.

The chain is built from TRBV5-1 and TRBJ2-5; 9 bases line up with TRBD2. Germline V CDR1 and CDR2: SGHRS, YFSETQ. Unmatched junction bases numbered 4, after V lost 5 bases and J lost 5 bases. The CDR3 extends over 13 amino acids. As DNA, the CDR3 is TGCGCCAGCAGTAGCGGGGGCGGGGAGACCCAGTACTTC. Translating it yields CASSSGGGETQYF.

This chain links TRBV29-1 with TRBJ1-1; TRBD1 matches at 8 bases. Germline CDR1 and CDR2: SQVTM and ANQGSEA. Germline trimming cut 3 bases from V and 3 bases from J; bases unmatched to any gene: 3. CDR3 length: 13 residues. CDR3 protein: CSVDRGLDTEAFF. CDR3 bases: TGCAGCGTTGACAGGGGGCTGGACACTGAAGCTTTCTTT.

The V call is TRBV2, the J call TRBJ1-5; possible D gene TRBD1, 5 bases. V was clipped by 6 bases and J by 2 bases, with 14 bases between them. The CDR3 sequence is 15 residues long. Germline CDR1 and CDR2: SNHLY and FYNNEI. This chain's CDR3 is CASSVRGSGNQPQHF. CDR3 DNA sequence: TGTGCCAGCAGCGTTAGGGGTTCCGGCAATCAGCCCCAGCATTTT.

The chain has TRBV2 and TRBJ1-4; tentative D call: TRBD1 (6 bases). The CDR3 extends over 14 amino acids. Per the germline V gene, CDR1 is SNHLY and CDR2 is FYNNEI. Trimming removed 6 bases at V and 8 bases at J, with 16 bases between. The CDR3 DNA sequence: TGTGCCAGCAGATGGACAGCCCCTGGGGAAAAACTGTTTTTT. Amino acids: CASRWTAPGEKLFF.

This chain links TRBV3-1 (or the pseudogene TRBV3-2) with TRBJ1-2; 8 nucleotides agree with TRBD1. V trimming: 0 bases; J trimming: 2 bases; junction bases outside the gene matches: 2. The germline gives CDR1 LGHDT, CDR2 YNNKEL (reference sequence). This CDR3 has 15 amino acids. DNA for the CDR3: TGTGCCAGCAGCCAAGAGGGACAGGTGAACTATGGCTACACCTTC. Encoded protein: CASSQEGQVNYGYTF.

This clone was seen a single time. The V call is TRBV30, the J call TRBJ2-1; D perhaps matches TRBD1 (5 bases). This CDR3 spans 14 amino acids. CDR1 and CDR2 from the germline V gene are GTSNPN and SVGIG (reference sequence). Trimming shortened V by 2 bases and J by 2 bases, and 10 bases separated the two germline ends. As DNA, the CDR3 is TGTGCCTGGAGTCCGGACACCGCCTACAATGAGCAGTTCTTC. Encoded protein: CAWSPDTAYNEQFF. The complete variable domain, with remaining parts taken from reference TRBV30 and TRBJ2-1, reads SQTIHQWPATLVQPVGSPLSLECTVEGTSNPNLYWYRQAAGRGLQLLFYSVGIGQISSEVPQNLSASRPQDRQFILSSKKLLLSDSGFYLCAWSPDTAYNEQFFGPGTRLTVL.

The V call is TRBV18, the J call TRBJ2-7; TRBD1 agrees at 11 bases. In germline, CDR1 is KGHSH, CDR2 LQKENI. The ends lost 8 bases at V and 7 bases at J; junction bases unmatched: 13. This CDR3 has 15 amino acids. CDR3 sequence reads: CASLKMGTGGGEQYF. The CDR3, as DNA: TGTGCCAGCCTGAAGATGGGGACAGGGGGAGGAGAGCAGTACTTC. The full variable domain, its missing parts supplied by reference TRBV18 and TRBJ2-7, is NAGVMQNPRHLVRRRGQEARLRCSPMKGHSHVYWYRQLPEEGLKFMVYLQKENIIDESGMPKERFSAEFPKEGPSILRIQQVVRGDSAAYFCASLKMGTGGGEQYFGPGTRLTVT.

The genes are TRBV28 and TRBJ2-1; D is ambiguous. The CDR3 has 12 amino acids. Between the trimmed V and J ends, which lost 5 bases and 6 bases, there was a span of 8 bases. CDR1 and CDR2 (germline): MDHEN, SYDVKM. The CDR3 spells CASSPPGNEQFF. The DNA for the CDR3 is TGTGCCAGCAGTCCCCCCGGCAATGAGCAGTTCTTC.

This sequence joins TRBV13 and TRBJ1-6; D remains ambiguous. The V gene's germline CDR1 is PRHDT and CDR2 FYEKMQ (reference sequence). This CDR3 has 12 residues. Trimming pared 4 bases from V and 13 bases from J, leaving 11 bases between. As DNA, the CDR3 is TGTGCCAGCAGCTCCTTCCGTGTGCCCCTCCACTTT. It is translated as CASSSFRVPLHF.

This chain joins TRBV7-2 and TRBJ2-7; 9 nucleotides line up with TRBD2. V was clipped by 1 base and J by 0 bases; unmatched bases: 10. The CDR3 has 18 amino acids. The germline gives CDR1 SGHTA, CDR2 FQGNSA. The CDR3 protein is CASSLVVSGGGSSYEQYF. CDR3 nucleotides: TGTGCCAGCAGCTTAGTTGTTAGCGGGGGAGGCAGCTCCTACGAGCAGTACTTC. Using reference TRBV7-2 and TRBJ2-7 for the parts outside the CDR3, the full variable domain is GAGVSQSPSNKVTEKGKDVELRCDPISGHTALYWYRQSLGQGLEFLIYFQGNSAPDKSGLPSDRFSAERTGGSVSTLTIQRTQQEDSAVYLCASSLVVSGGGSSYEQYFGPGTRLTVT.

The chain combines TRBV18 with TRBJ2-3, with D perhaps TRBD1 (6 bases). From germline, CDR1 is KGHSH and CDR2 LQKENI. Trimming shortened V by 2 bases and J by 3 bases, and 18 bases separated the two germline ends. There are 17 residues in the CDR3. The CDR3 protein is CASSPKTPGDKTDTQYF. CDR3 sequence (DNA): TGTGCCAGCTCACCAAAGACTCCAGGGGACAAGACAGATACGCAGTATTTT. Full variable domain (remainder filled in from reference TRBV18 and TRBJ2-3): NAGVMQNPRHLVRRRGQEARLRCSPMKGHSHVYWYRQLPEEGLKFMVYLQKENIIDESGMPKERFSAEFPKEGPSILRIQQVVRGDSAAYFCASSPKTPGDKTDTQYFGPGTRLTVL.

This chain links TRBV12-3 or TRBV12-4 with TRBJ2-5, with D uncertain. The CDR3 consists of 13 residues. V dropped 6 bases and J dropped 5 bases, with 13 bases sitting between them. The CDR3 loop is CASRYRRRETQYF. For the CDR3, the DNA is TGTGCCAGCAGATACCGACGGCGGGAGACCCAGTACTTC.

The CDR3 nucleotides read TGCGCCAGCAGTGAGACAGGGAGGGGCACTGAAGCTTTCTTT. It encodes CASSETGRGTEAFF. The J gene is TRBJ1-1, the V gene TRBV10-2, with D maybe TRBD1 (6 bases). V was clipped by 2 bases and J by 4 bases, with 11 bases between them. CDR1 and CDR2 from the germline V gene are WSHSY and SAAADI. The CDR3 totals 14 residues.

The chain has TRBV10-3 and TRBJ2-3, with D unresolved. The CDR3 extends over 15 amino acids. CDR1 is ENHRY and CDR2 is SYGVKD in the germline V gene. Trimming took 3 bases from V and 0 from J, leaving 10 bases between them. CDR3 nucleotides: TGTGCCATCAGTGATCGAGCGCCCAGCACAGATACGCAGTATTTT. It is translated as CAISDRAPSTDTQYF.

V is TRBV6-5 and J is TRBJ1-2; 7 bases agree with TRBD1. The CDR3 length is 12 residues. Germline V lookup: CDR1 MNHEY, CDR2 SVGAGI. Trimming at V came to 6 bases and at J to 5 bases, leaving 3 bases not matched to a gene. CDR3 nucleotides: TGTGCCAGCAGACAGGGGTCTTATGGCTACACCTTC. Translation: CASRQGSYGYTF.

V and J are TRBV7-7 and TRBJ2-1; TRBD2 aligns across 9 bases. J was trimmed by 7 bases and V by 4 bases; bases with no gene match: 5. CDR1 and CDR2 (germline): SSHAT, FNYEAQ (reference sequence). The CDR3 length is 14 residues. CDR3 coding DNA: TGTGCCAGCAGCTCCGGGACTAGCAGGAATGAGCAGTTCTTC. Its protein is CASSSGTSRNEQFF.